These T cell receptor beta chains were read from a single sample in a study of shared clonotypes between healthy human individuals. This table comes from immunoSEQ multiplex PCR, and its TCRdb copy is limited to in-frame clones, with some not included. The sample lists hundreds of thousands of clones; roughly 78% were seen once. The sequenced sample was memory CD4+ T cells sorted from blood. Source of these receptors: a woman under 40 in good health. The CDR3 runs from the conserved cysteine through the conserved F or W. Fields, in order: J gene, V gene, D gene, clone size, CDR3 DNA, CDR3 protein. D genes are given only for firm matches. Expanded clones are given a class, and other clones once, few, many or no size at all.

>TRBJ2-5|TRBV15|TRBD2|-
TGTGCCACCAGCAGATGGGCTAGCGGGGGAAGCATGACCCAGTACTTC
CATSRWASGGSMTQYF
>TRBJ2-1|TRBV7-8|-|few
TGTGCCAGCAGCCCCCCAGGGATCCCCACAGGGCAGTTCTTC
CASSPPGIPTGQFF
>TRBJ2-7|TRBV6-5|-|few
TGTGCCAGCAGCTCATCCTCAGGGGAGCAGTACTTC
CASSSSSGEQYF
>TRBJ2-7|TRBV5-4|TRBD2|-
TGTGCCAGCAGCAGCCCAGTGGCTAGCGGGAGGGCCGAGCAGTACTTC
CASSSPVASGRAEQYF
>TRBJ2-2|TRBV27|-|-
TGTGCCAGCAGTTTCTACGGACTGGGGACCGGGGAGCTGTTTTTT
CASSFYGLGTGELFF
>TRBJ2-1|TRBV28|-|-
TGTGCCAGCGGTGATCTTTTGGGGGGCCGTGAGCAGTTCTTC
CASGDLLGGREQFF
>TRBJ2-1|TRBV9|TRBD2|once
TGTGCCAGCAGCGTAAAGACTAGCGGGAGCTATGAGCAGTTCTTC
CASSVKTSGSYEQFF
>TRBJ1-2|TRBV4-2|-|-
TGTGCCAGCAGCCAATATAATGGTAGGGTCTCCGATGGCTACACCTTC
CASSQYNGRVSDGYTF
>TRBJ2-3|TRBV9|-|-
TGTGCCAGCAGCGTACTAAGCGGGAGCACAGATACGCAGTATTTT
CASSVLSGSTDTQYF
>TRBJ1-2|TRBV29-1|TRBD1|-
TGCAGCGCTTGGACAGGCGGCGGGTATGGCTACACCTTC
CSAWTGGGYGYTF
>TRBJ2-3|TRBV19|TRBD1|-
TGTGCCAGTAGTACCGGGACAGTGGGCACAGATACGCAGTATTTT
CASSTGTVGTDTQYF
>TRBJ2-1|TRBV27|TRBD2|-
TGTGCCAGCAGTTTATGGGCTAGCGGGAGTTTGTACAATGAGCAGTTCTTC
CASSLWASGSLYNEQFF
>TRBJ2-4|TRBV19|-|few
TGTGCCAGTAGTATTCGAGGGGCCAAAAACATTCAGTACTTC
CASSIRGAKNIQYF
>TRBJ2-5|TRBV19|-|-
TGTGCCAGTAGTAACCGGGACGGGGAGGCCCAGTACTTC
CASSNRDGEAQYF
>TRBJ2-1|TRBV5-1|TRBD2|-
TGCGCCAGCAGCATTACTAGCGACAATGAGCAGTTCTTC
CASSITSDNEQFF
>TRBJ2-2|TRBV29-1|-|-
TGCGCAGGTGGAGGAATTGTCAACACCGGGGAGCTGTTTTTT
CAGGGIVNTGELFF
>TRBJ1-2|TRBV27|-|few
TGTGCCACCCAAAGCAACTATGGCTACACCTTC
CATQSNYGYTF
>TRBJ1-1|TRBV5-4|-|-
TGTGCCAGCAGCTCACCAGGGAGGGGGAACACTGAAGCTTTCTTT
CASSSPGRGNTEAFF
>TRBJ1-4|TRBV18|TRBD1|-
TGTGCCAGCTCACCCGGGACAGGCCGTAATGAAAAACTGTTTTTT
CASSPGTGRNEKLFF
>TRBJ2-7|TRBV10-1|-|-
TGCGCCAGCAGTGACGTTTCGCCACAGTACTTC
CASSDVSPQYF
>TRBJ2-7|TRBV11-2|TRBD1|once
TGTGCCAGCAGCTTAGCTGACAGGGGCTACGAGCAGTACTTC
CASSLADRGYEQYF
>TRBJ2-1|TRBV29-1|TRBD2|-
TGCAGCGTTGTGAGGACTAGCGGCTACAATGAGCAGTTCTTC
CSVVRTSGYNEQFF
>TRBJ1-4|TRBV19|-|many
TGTGCCAGTAGTATGCAGGTTGCAACTAATGAAAAACTGTTTTTT
CASSMQVATNEKLFF
>TRBJ2-7|TRBV7-8|-|-
TGTGCCAGCAGCTTAAGGGCGGGATCCTCCTACGAGCAGTACTTC
CASSLRAGSSYEQYF
>TRBJ2-5|TRBV27|-|few
TGTGCCAGCAGTTACGCGGGATGGGGGATAGAGACCCAGTACTTC
CASSYAGWGIETQYF
>TRBJ1-2|TRBV7-8|TRBD1|-
TGTGCCAGCAGCCGCGAAACACCGGGACAGGGACTATATGGCTACACCTTC
CASSRETPGQGLYGYTF
>TRBJ1-1|TRBV7-2|-|-
TGTGCCAGCAGCCTCCACCGTCTCACTGAAGCTTTCTTT
CASSLHRLTEAFF
>TRBJ1-2|TRBV14|-|-
TGTGCCAGCAGCCAAGATTGGGGAGGCTATGGCTACACCTTC
CASSQDWGGYGYTF
>TRBJ2-1|TRBV12-5|TRBD2|-
TGTGCTAGTGGTTTGTTTTTAGCGGGAGGGCCGGGCTCCTACAATGAGCAGTTCTTC
CASGLFLAGGPGSYNEQFF
>TRBJ2-1|TRBV6-6|TRBD1|-
TGTGCCACCGCCCAGGGACAGGGTTCCAATGAGCAGTTCTTC
CATAQGQGSNEQFF
>TRBJ1-4|TRBV4-2|-|-
TGTGCCAGCAGCCAAGATAGAGCAGGGCCTTCGGGGGAAAAACTGTTTTTT
CASSQDRAGPSGEKLFF
>TRBJ2-2|TRBV5-1|TRBD2|-
TGCGCCAGCAGCTTAACCGGGACTATAAACACCGGGGAGCTGTTTTTT
CASSLTGTINTGELFF
>TRBJ2-5|TRBV19|-|-
TGTGCCAGTAGCCTGGGACTCACCGTAGGGGGCCAGTACTTC
CASSLGLTVGGQYF
>TRBJ2-7|TRBV9|-|-
TGTGCCAGCAGCGTAGACCTAGCCCCCGGCGAGCAGTACTTC
CASSVDLAPGEQYF
>TRBJ1-1|TRBV5-1|-|-
TGCGCCAGCAGCCCCATTGTGGGTGGGGCCGGTGAAGCTTTCTTT
CASSPIVGGAGEAFF
>TRBJ2-3|TRBV4-2|TRBD2|-
TGTGCCAGCAGCTTCAAATCCGGGAGGACAGATACGCAGTATTTT
CASSFKSGRTDTQYF
>TRBJ2-3|TRBV7-9|-|-
TGTGCCAGCAGCTTCCCCCCCCGCACAGATACGCAGTATTTT
CASSFPPRTDTQYF
>TRBJ1-4|TRBV11-3|-|many
TGTGCCAGCAGCTTACTAAGGGAATTAGATGAAAAACTGTTTTTT
CASSLLRELDEKLFF
>TRBJ2-7|TRBV6-5|TRBD1|-
TGTGCCAGTAGACAGGGGGGTGAGGAGCAGTACTTC
CASRQGGEEQYF
>TRBJ2-3|TRBV19|TRBD1|once
TGTGCCAGTAGCGAGGGACAGGAACCAGATACGCAGTATTTT
CASSEGQEPDTQYF
>TRBJ2-1|TRBV28|-|-
TGTGCCAGCAGGCCCTCTTGGCGGGTGCTTGAGCAGTTCTTC
CASRPSWRVLEQFF
>TRBJ2-7|TRBV28|-|-
TGTGCCAGCAGAACCGGGGCAAGAAACGAGCAGTACTTC
CASRTGARNEQYF
>TRBJ2-3|TRBV5-1|-|-
TGCGCCAGCAGCTTGGGAGAAGTAACAGATACGCAGTATTTT
CASSLGEVTDTQYF
>TRBJ2-1|TRBV6-1|-|once
TGTGCCAGCAGTGAAAGAGGGACTTTCAATGAGCAGTTCTTC
CASSERGTFNEQFF
>TRBJ2-7|TRBV11-1|TRBD1|-
TGTGCCAGCAGCACACGACAGGGGCCGCCCTACGAGCAGTACTTC
CASSTRQGPPYEQYF
>TRBJ2-7|TRBV6-5|TRBD1|few
TGTGCCAGCAGGAAAGGACAGGGATCCTACGAGCAGTACTTC
CASRKGQGSYEQYF
>TRBJ2-1|TRBV28|TRBD2|-
TGTGCCAGCAGTTCGACCGGGACTAGCGGGACCCTTGAGCAGTTCTTC
CASSSTGTSGTLEQFF
>TRBJ2-7|TRBV25-1|-|-
TGTGCCAGCAGTGGAAGATGGCAGATCGGCGAGCAGTACTTC
CASSGRWQIGEQYF
>TRBJ1-2|TRBV7-2|-|-
TGTGCCAGCAGCACGCAACGGGACACTGGCTACACCTTC
CASSTQRDTGYTF
>TRBJ2-1|TRBV21-1|-|-
TGTGCCAGCAGCAAAGTTCCCTCGCGGGTCCCCCATGAGCAGTTCTTC
CASSKVPSRVPHEQFF
>TRBJ1-4|TRBV28|TRBD1|-
TGTGCCAGCAGTTTAATCTGGGACAGGGAAGGAAAACTGTTTTTT
CASSLIWDREGKLFF
>TRBJ1-2|TRBV18|-|-
TGTGCCAGCTCACCATCATCCGGGTTTGGTGGCTACACCTTC
CASSPSSGFGGYTF
>TRBJ2-2|TRBV6-6|TRBD2|-
TGTGCCAGCCGTTCCGGGACTAAGAACACCGGGGAGCTGTTTTTT
CASRSGTKNTGELFF
>TRBJ2-5|TRBV19|TRBD1|-
TGTGCCAGTAGTAACAGGGGGTCAGAGACCCAGTACTTC
CASSNRGSETQYF